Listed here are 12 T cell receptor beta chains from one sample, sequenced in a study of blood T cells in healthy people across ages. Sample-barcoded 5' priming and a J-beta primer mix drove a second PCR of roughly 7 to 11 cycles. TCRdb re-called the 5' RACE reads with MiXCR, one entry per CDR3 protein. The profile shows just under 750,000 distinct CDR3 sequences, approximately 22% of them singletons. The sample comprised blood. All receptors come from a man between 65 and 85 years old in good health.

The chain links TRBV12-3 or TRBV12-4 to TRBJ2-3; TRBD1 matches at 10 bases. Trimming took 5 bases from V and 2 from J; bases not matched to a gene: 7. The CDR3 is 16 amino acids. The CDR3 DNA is TGTGCCAGCAGTAACCGACAGGGGGCGATCACAGATACGCAGTATTTT. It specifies CASSNRQGAITDTQYF.

CDR3 DNA: TGTGCCAGCAGCTTAGTGGTGGGAGGTCAGCCCCAGCATTTT. Protein sequence: CASSLVVGGQPQHF. The chain joins TRBV7-8 to TRBJ1-5; D remains ambiguous. V lost 1 base and J lost 6, with 10 bases in between. This CDR3 has 14 residues. Germline CDR1 reads SGHVS; CDR2 reads FQNEAQ.

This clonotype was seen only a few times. CDR3 sequence (DNA): TGCAGCGTTGGTCCACGGGGCTGGGGCACTGAAGCTTTCTTT. Amino acid sequence: CSVGPRGWGTEAFF. The chain recombines TRBV29-1 with TRBJ1-1; maybe TRBD1 (5 bases). Germline lookup yields CDR1 SQVTM and CDR2 ANQGSEA. Trimming cost V 4 bases and J 4 bases, with 16 bases left between them. The CDR3 sequence is 14 residues long.

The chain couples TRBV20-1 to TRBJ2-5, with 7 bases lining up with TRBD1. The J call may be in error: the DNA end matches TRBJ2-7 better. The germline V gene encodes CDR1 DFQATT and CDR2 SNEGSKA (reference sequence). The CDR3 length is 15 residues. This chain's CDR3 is CSGTLPTGLRGEQYF. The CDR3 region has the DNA TGCAGTGGTACACTCCCGACAGGGCTTCGGGGCGAGCAGTACTTC.

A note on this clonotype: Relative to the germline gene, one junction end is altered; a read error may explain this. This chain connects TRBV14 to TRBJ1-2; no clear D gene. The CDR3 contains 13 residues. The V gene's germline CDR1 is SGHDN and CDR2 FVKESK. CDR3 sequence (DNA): TGTGTCAGCAGCCAAGTGCCGGATGGTGGCTACACCTTC. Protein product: CVSSQVPDGGYTF.

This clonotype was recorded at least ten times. Here the CDR3 reads CATSDRLRGSTDTQYF. The CDR3 DNA follows: TGTGCCACCAGTGATAGACTCAGAGGAAGCACAGATACGCAGTATTTT. The J gene is TRBJ2-3, the V gene TRBV24-1; D remains unclear. Deletions cut 3 bases from V and 0 bases from J, with 12 bases between. This CDR3 region has 16 residues. Germline CDR1 is KGHDR and CDR2 is SFDVKD.

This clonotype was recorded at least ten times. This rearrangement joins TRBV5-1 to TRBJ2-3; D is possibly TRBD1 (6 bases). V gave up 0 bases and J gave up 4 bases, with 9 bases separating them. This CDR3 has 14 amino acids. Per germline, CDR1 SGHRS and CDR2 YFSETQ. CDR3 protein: CASSLASGADTQYF. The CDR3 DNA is TGCGCCAGCAGCTTGGCCTCAGGGGCAGATACGCAGTATTTT.

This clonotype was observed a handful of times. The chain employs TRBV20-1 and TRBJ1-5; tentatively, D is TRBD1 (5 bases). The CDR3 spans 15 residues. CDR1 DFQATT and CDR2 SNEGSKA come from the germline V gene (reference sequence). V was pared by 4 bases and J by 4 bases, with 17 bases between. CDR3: CSATDSFTGNQPQHF. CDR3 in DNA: TGCAGTGCTACTGACAGTTTTACGGGGAATCAGCCCCAGCATTTT.

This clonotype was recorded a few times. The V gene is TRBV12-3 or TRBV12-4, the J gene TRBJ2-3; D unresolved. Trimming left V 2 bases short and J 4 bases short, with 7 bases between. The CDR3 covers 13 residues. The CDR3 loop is CASSLFAPDTQYF. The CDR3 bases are TGTGCCAGCAGTTTATTCGCGCCAGATACGCAGTATTTT.

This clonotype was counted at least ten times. CDR3 DNA sequence: TGCAGTGCTAGTTCTTCCAGAGAGACCCAGTACTTC. Protein product: CSASSSRETQYF. The chain joins TRBV20-1 to TRBJ2-5; D is uncertain. V shed 3 bases and J shed 4 bases, with 9 bases lying between them. This CDR3 region has 12 residues. Germline V gives CDR1 DFQATT, CDR2 SNEGSKA (reference sequence).

The DNA for the CDR3 is TGCAGTGCTCAGCAGGGCGGGAGGGCCGTTGATACGCAGTATTTT. The encoded protein is CSAQQGGRAVDTQYF. The rearrangement links TRBV20-1 to TRBJ2-3; 9 bases are a match to TRBD2. Germline CDR1 and CDR2: DFQATT and SNEGSKA (reference sequence). J was trimmed by 6 bases and V by 5 bases; bases with no gene match: 12. This CDR3 is built from 15 residues.

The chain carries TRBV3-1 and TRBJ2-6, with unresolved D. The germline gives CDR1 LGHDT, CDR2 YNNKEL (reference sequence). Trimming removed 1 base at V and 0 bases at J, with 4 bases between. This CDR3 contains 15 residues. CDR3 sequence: CASSQAPSGANVLTF. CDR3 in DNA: TGTGCCAGCAGCCAAGCGCCCTCTGGGGCCAACGTCCTGACTTTC.